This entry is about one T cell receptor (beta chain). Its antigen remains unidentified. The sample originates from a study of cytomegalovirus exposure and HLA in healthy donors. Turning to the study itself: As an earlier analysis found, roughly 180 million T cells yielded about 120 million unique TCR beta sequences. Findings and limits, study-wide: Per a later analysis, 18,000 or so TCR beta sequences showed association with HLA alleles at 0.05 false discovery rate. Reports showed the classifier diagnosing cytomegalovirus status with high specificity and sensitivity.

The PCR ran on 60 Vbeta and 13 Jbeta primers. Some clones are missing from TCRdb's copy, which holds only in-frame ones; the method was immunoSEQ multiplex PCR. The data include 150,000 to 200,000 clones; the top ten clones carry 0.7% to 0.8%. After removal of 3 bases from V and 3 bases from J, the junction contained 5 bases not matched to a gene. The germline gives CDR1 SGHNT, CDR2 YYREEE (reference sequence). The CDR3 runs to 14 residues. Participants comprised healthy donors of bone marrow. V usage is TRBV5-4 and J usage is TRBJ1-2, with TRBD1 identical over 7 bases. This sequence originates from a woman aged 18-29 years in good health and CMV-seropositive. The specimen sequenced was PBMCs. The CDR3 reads CASSSQGVDYGYTF. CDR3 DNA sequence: TGTGCCAGCAGCTCCCAGGGGGTTGACTATGGCTACACCTTC. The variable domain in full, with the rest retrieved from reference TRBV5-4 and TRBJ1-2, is ETGVTQSPTHLIKTRGQQVTLRCSSQSGHNTVSWYQQALGQGPQFIFQYYREEENGRGNFPPRFSGLQFPNYSSELNVNALELDDSALYLCASSSQGVDYGYTFGSGTRLTVV.